This TCR beta chain is from a study of OX40 agonist ivuxolimab in advanced cancers. The ends were cut back, 0 bases at V and 7 bases at J, with 8 bases in the middle. Germline V gives CDR1 SGHKS, CDR2 YYEKEE (reference sequence). The CDR3 runs to 13 residues. As for this clone: The antigen remains undetermined.

Sequencing used immunoSEQ multiplex PCR; TCRdb keeps in-frame clones, though not all of them. In the table there are about 30,000 clones, 84% of which are singletons. Study-level results: Expanded clones tended on average to be more numerous among CD8+ T cells than CD4+.

The receptor's source is an adult with an advanced solid tumor such as melanoma, head and neck, liver or kidney cancer. This chain uses TRBV5-5 with TRBJ2-1; D unresolved. The sample was CD4+ or CD8+ T cells sorted from blood, taken in a trial of the OX40 agonist ivuxolimab. As DNA, the CDR3 is TGTGCCAGCAGCTTGGTGTCTGGTAATGAGCAGTTCTTC. It specifies CASSLVSGNEQFF.